This T cell receptor (beta chain) was obtained from a study of CD8+ T cells in alopecia areata. Germline V lookup: CDR1 SEHNR, CDR2 FQNEAQ (reference sequence). V was clipped by 1 base and J by 4 bases; unmatched bases: 2. The CDR3 contains 14 residues. TCR sequencing used cDNA made by reverse transcription of extracted RNA. The repertoire was sequenced with immunoSEQ multiplex PCR; TCRdb's copy has only in-frame clones and lacks some. The table has around 70,000 clones, around 30% seen once. Treatment described: oral pan-JAK inhibitor, 5-10 mg twice daily. The V and J genes are TRBV7-9 and TRBJ2-3; 7 bases align to TRBD2. The TCR comes from a human donor with alopecia areata. The sequenced sample was CD8+ T cells sorted from blood, obtained at week 4, from a patient treated with tofacitinib. The CDR3 nucleotides read TGTGCCAGCAGCTTAGTACTAGCGCCAGATACGCAGTATTTT. This encodes CASSLVLAPDTQYF.